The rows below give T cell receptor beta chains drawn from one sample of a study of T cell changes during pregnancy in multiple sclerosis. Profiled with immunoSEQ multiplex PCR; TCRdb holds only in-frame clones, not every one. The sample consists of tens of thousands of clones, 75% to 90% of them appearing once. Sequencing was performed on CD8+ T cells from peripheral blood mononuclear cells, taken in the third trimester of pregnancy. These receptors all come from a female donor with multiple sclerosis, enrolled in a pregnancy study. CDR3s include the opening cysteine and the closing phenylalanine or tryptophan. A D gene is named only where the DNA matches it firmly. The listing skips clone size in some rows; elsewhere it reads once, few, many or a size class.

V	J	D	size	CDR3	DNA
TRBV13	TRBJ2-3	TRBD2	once	CASSMTSGGDLLVPTDTQYF	TGTGCCAGCAGCATGACTAGCGGGGGGGACCTTCTCGTACCGACAGATACGCAGTATTTT
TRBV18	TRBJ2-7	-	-	CASSPPESSYEQYF	TGTGCCAGCTCACCACCGGAGAGTTCCTACGAGCAGTACTTC
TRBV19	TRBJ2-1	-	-	CASRGAGAYNEQFF	TGTGCCAGTAGGGGGGCGGGAGCCTACAATGAGCAGTTCTTC
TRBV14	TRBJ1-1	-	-	CASSPIGGSTEAFF	TGTGCCAGCAGCCCCATAGGGGGTAGCACTGAAGCTTTCTTT
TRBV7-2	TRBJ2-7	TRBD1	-	CASSPSRTGTFLGEQYF	TGTGCCAGCAGCCCATCCCGGACAGGTACTTTCCTCGGCGAGCAGTACTTC
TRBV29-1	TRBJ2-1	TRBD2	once	CSVEGLGGSSYNEQFF	TGCAGCGTTGAGGGTTTGGGCGGGAGCTCCTACAATGAGCAGTTCTTC
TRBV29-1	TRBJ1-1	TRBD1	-	CSVLHRDRGLLGTEAFF	TGCAGCGTTCTGCATCGGGACAGGGGGCTGCTCGGAACTGAAGCTTTCTTT
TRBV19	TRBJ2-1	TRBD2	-	CASSIGTSGYIEQFF	TGTGCCAGTAGTATCGGGACTAGCGGGTACATTGAGCAGTTCTTC
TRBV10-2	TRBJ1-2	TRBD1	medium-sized	CASSVSTGGSDGYTF	TGCGCCAGCAGTGTCTCTACAGGGGGCTCGGATGGCTACACCTTC
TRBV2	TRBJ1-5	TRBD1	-	CASSGTGNNQPQHF	TGTGCCAGCAGTGGGACAGGGAACAATCAGCCCCAGCATTTT
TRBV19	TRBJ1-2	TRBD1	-	CASSIRGLSYGYTF	TGTGCCAGTAGTATAAGGGGGCTAAGCTATGGCTACACCTTC
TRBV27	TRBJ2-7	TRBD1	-	CASGDRGPYEQYF	TGTGCCAGCGGTGACAGGGGTCCCTACGAGCAGTACTTC